This T cell receptor (beta chain) was sequenced during a study of tumor-infiltrating lymphocytes in localized non-small cell lung cancer. Findings and caveats of the study: Tumor T-cell fraction from TCR sequencing was not associated with recurrence-free survival (p = 0.61). No T-cell fraction difference was seen between IM1 and IM2 tumors. Tumors had more T cell infiltration than uninvolved lung, per TCRbeta sequencing and CD3 counts.

Here immunoSEQ multiplex PCR was the method, and the copy in TCRdb shows in-frame clones only, minus some. The sample carries about 9,700 clones, approximately 80% recorded once. On this clone: What it binds is unknown.

Germline V gene sequence: CDR1 SNHLY, CDR2 FYNNEI. Trimming took 2 bases from V and 5 from J, leaving 12 bases between them. This CDR3 is built from 14 residues. What was sequenced was lung tumor tissue. The source is a human donor with non-small cell lung cancer. V usage is TRBV2 and J usage is TRBJ2-5; D unclear. This chain's CDR3 is CASSEHYSGETQYF. CDR3 DNA: TGTGCCAGCAGTGAACACTACAGTGGGGAGACCCAGTACTTC.